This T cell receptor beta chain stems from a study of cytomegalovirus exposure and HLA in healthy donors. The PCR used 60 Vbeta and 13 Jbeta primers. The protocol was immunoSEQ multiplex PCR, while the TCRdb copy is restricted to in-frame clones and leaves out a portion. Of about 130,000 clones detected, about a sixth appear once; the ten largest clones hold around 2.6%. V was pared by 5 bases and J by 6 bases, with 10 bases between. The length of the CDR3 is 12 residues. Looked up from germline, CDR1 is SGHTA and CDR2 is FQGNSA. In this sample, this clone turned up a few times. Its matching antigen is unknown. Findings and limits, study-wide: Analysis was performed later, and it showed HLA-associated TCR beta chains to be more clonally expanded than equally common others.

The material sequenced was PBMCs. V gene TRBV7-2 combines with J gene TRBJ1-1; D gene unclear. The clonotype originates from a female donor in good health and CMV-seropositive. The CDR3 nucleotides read TGTGCCAGCAGCCCCCCGGGAGCTGAAGCTTTCTTT. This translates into CASSPPGAEAFF.